This T cell receptor (beta chain) was recovered during a study of T cell responses to AZD1222 COVID-19 vaccine. Study-level information: Investigators merged groups given second doses at roughly 4 or roughly 12 weeks. Study-wide results and caveats: Spike-specific TCR breadth and depth both grew after two AZD1222 doses. Possibly, clonal diversity was underestimated; donors were largely white British and included more females. There were repertoire samples only from the period after the peak T cell response.

Germline V gene data show CDR1 as LGHNA and CDR2 as YSLEER. V was clipped by 3 bases and J by 6 bases, with 10 bases between them. The CDR3 totals 13 residues. Comment on this clone: The target antigen is unknown.

Sequenced by immunoSEQ multiplex PCR; TCRdb stores in-frame clones only, minus some. Found here are 140,000 to 150,000 clones, about 90% of them singletons; the top ten hold approximately 5.2%. This chain connects TRBV4-3 to TRBJ2-3, with D perhaps matching TRBD2 (6 bases). This TCR was recovered from an adult in good health. The material sequenced was peripheral blood, taken on day 0 of AZD1222 vaccination. The CDR3 here is CASSQTRGDTQYF. CDR3 DNA: TGCGCCAGCAGCCAGACCCGGGGGGATACGCAGTATTTT.